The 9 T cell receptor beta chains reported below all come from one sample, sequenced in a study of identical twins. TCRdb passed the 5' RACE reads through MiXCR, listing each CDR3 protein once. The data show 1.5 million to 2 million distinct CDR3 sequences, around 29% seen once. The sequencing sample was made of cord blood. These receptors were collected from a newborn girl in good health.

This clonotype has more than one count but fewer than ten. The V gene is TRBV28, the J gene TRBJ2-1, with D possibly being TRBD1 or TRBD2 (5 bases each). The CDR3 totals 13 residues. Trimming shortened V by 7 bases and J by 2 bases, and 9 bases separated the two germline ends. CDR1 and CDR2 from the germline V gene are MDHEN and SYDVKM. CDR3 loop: CASMGVPYNEQFF. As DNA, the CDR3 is TGTGCCAGCATGGGGGTACCCTACAATGAGCAGTTCTTC.

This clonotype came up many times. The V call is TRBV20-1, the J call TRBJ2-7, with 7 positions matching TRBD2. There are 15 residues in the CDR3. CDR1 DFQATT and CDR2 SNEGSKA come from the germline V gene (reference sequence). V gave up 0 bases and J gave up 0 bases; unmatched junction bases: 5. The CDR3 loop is CSARDLAGASYEQYF. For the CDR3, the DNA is TGCAGTGCTAGAGATCTTGCGGGAGCCTCCTACGAGCAGTACTTC.

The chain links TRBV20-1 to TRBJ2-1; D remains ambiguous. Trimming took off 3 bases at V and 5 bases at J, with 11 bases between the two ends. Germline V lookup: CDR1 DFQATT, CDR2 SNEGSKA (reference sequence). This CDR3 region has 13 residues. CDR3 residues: CSARPPKDNEQFF. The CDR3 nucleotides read TGCAGTGCTAGGCCTCCTAAGGACAATGAGCAGTTCTTC.

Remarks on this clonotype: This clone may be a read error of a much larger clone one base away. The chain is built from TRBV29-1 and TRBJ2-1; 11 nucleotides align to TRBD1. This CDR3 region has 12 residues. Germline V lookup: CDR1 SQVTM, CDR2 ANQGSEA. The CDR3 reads CSPGQGVHERFF. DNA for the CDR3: TGCTCCCCGGGACAGGGGGTCCATGAGCGGTTCTTC.

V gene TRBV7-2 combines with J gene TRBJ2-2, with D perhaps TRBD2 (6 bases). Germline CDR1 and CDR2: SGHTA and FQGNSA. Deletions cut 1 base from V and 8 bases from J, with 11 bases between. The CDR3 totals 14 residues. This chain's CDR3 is CASSLGTTNGELFF. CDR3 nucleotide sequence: TGTGCCAGCAGCTTAGGGACTACCAATGGGGAGCTGTTTTTT.

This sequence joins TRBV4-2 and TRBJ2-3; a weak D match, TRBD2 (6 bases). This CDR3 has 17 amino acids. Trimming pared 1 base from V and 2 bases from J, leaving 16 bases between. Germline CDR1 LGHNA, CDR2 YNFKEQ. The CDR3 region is CASSQVRSVAVTDTQYF. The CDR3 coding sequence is TGTGCCAGCAGCCAAGTTCGGTCGGTAGCGGTCACAGATACGCAGTATTTT.

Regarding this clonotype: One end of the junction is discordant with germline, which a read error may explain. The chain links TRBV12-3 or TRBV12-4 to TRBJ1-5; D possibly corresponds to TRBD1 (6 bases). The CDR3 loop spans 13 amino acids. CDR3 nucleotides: TGTGCCAGCAGTTTGGGGGCCAATCGGCCCCAGCATTTT. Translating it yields CASSLGANRPQHF.

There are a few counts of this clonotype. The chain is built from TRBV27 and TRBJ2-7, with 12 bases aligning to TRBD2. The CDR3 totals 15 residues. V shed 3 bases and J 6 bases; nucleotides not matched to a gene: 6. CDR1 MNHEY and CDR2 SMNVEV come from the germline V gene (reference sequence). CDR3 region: CASSLSLAGGLEQYF. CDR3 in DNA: TGTGCCAGCAGTTTGTCACTAGCGGGGGGCCTCGAGCAGTACTTC.

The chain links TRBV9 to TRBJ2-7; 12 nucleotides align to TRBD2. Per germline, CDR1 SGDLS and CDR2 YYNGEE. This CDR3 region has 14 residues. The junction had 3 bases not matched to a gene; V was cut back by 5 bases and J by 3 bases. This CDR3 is CASSGLAGNYEQYF. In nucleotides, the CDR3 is TGTGCCAGCAGTGGACTAGCGGGAAACTACGAGCAGTACTTC.